Sequencing of this T cell receptor beta chain was carried out in a study of T cell responses to AZD1222 COVID-19 vaccine. Second-dose intervals near 4 or 12 weeks were combined. Concerning this clone: The antigen is unknown.

The CDR3 loop spans 11 amino acids. CDR1 SGHNT and CDR2 YENEEA come from the germline V gene. Deletions cut 2 bases from V and 3 bases from J, with 2 bases between. This table comes from immunoSEQ multiplex PCR, and its TCRdb copy is limited to in-frame clones, with some not included. The sample includes 100,000 or so clones, 92% of them seen just once. Findings and caveats of the study: The reported proportion of spike-specific TCRs targeting unmutated variant regions was nearly half. All repertoire sampling was performed exclusively after the peak T cell response. Donors skewed white British and female; clonal diversity was possibly underestimated.

The chain has TRBV11-3 and TRBJ2-7; D is unclear. Sample: peripheral blood, taken 28 days after the second AZD1222 dose. The receptor was isolated from an adult who received the AZD1222 COVID-19 vaccine. For the CDR3, the DNA is TGTGCCAGCAGCTTAAACTACGAGCAGTACTTC. It translates to CASSLNYEQYF.